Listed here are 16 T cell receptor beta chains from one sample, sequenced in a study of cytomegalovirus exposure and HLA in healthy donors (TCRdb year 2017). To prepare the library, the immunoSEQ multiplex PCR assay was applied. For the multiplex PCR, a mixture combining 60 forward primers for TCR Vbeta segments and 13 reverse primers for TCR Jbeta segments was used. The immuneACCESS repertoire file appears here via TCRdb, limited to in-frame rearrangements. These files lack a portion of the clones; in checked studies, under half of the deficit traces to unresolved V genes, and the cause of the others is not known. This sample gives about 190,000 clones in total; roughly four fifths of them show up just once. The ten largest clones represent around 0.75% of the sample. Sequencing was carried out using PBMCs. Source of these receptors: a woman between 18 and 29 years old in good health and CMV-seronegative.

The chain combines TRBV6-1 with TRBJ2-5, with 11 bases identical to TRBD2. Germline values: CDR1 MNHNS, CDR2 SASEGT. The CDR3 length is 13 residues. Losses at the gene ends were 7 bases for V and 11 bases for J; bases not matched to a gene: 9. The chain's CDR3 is CASKGLAAYQQYF. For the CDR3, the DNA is TGTGCCAGCAAGGGACTAGCGGCCTACCAACAGTACTTC.

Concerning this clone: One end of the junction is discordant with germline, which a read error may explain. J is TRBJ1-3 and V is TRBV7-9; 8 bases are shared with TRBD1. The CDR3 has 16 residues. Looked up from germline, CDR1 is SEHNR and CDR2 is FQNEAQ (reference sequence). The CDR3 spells CSSSIQGAATGNTIYF. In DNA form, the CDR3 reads TGTTCCAGCAGCATTCAGGGGGCTGCCACTGGAAACACCATATATTTT.

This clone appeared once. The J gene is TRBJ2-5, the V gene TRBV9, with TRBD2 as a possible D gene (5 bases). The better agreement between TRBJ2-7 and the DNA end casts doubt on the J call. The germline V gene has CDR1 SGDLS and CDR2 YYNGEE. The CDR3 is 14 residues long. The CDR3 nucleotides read TGTGCCAGCAGCGTAGAGGTAGCGACCTACGAGCAGTACTTC. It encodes CASSVEVATYEQYF.

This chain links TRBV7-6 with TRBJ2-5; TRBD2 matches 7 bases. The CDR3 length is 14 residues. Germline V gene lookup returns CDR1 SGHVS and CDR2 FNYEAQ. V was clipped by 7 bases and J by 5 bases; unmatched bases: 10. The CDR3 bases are TGTGCCAGCACCCCTAGAGCGGGAAGGGAGACCCAGTACTTC. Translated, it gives CASTPRAGRETQYF. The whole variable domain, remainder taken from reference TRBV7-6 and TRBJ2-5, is GAGVSQSPRYKVTKRGQDVALRCDPISGHVSLYWYRQALGQGPEFLTYFNYEAQQDKSGLPNDRFSAERPEGSISTLTIQRTEQRDSAMYRCASTPRAGRETQYFGPGTRLLVL.

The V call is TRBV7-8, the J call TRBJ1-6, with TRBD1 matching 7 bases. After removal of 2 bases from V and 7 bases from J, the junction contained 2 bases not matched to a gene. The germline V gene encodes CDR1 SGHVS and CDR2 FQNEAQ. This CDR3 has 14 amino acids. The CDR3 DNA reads TGTGCCAGCAGCTTATGGGGACAGAATTCACCCCTCCACTTT. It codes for CASSLWGQNSPLHF.

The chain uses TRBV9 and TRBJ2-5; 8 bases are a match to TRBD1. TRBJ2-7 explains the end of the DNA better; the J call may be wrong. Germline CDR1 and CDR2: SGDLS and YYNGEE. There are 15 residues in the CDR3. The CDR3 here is CASSPRTGSSYEQYF. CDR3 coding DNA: TGTGCCAGCAGCCCGAGGACAGGGAGCTCCTACGAGCAGTACTTC.

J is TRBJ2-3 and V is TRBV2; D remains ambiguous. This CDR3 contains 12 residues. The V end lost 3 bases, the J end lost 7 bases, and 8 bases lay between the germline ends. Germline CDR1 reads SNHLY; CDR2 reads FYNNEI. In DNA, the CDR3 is TGTGCCAGCAGTGATTTTCCGTATACGCAGTATTTT. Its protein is CASSDFPYTQYF.

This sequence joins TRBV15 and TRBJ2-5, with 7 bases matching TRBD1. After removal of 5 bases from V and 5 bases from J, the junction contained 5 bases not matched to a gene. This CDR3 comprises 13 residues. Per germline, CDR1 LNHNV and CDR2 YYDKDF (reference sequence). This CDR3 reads CATSETGVETQYF. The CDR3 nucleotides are TGTGCCACCAGCGAAACAGGGGTTGAGACCCAGTACTTC. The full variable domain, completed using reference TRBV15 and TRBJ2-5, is DAMVIQNPRYQVTQFGKPVTLSCSQTLNHNVMYWYQQKSSQAPKLLFHYYDKDFNNEADTPDNFQSRRPNTSFCFLDIRSPGLGDTAMYLCATSETGVETQYFGPGTRLLVL.

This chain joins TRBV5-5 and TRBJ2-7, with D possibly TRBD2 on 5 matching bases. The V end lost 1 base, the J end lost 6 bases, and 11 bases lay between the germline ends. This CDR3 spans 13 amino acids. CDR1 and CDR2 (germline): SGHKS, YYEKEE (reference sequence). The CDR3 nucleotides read TGTGCCAGCAGCTTGCCGGCGAGCGGCGAGCAGTACTTC. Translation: CASSLPASGEQYF.

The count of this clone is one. In DNA, the CDR3 is TGTGCCAGCAGCTTGGCGGACACGCGATCGACCCCACCCCTCCACTTT. Translation gives CASSLADTRSTPPLHF. The V call is TRBV5-5, the J call TRBJ1-6; possibly TRBD1 for D (5 bases). Germline CDR1 reads SGHKS; CDR2 reads YYEKEE (reference sequence). This CDR3 has 16 residues. V was trimmed by 0 bases and J by 11 bases, leaving 18 bases between them.

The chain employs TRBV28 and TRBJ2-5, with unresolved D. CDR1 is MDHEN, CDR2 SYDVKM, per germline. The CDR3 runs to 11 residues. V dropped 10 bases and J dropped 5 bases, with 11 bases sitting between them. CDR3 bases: TGTGCCACCTTTTTTAGTGAGACCCAGTACTTC. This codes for CATFFSETQYF.

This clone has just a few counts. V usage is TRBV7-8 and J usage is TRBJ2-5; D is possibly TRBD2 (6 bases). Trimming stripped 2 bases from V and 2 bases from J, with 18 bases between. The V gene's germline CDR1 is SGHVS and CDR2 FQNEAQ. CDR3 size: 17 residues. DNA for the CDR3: TGTGCCAGCAGCTTATCCCTTGGGACTTGGAGACAAGAGACCCAGTACTTC. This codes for CASSLSLGTWRQETQYF.

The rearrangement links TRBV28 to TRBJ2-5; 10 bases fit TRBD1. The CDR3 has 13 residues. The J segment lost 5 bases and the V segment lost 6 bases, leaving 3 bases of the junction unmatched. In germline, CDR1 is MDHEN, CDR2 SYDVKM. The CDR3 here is CASRQGQGETQYF. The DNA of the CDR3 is TGTGCCAGCAGACAGGGACAGGGGGAGACCCAGTACTTC.

The CDR3 bases are TGTGCCTGGAGTCCCATCGACAGGGAGTCAGGGGGCTACACCTTC. Its translation is CAWSPIDRESGGYTF. This chain joins TRBV30 and TRBJ1-2; 7 nucleotides line up with TRBD1. This CDR3 has 15 amino acids. Trimming cost V 2 bases and J 8 bases; bases outside gene matches: 14. Germline assignment: CDR1 GTSNPN and CDR2 SVGIG (reference sequence).

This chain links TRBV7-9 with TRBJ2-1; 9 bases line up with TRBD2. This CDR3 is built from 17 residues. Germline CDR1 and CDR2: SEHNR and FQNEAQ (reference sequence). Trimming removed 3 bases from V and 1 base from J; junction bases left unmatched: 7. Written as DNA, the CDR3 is TGTGCCAGCAGCTTCCCCCCGGGACTAGCTTCCTACAATGAGCAGTTCTTC. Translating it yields CASSFPPGLASYNEQFF. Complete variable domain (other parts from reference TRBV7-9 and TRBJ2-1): DTGVSQNPRHKITKRGQNVTFRCDPISEHNRLYWYRQTLGQGPEFLTYFQNEAQLEKSRLLSDRFSAERPKGSFSTLEIQRTEQGDSAMYLCASSFPPGLASYNEQFFGPGTRLTVL.

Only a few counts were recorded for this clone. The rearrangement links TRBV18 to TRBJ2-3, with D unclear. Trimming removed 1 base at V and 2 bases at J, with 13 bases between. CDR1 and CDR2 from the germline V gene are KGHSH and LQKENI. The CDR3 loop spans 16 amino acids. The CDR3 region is CASSPRQGLDTDTQYF. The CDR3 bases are TGTGCCAGCTCACCACGACAAGGTCTGGACACAGATACGCAGTATTTT. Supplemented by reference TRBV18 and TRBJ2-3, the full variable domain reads NAGVMQNPRHLVRRRGQEARLRCSPMKGHSHVYWYRQLPEEGLKFMVYLQKENIIDESGMPKERFSAEFPKEGPSILRIQQVVRGDSAAYFCASSPRQGLDTDTQYFGPGTRLTVL.